This T cell receptor (beta chain) is drawn from a study of T cell responses to AZD1222 COVID-19 vaccine. Study as a whole: Second-dose intervals near 4 or 12 weeks were combined. Points from the study as a whole: Most donors were white British and more were female, and clonal diversity was possibly underestimated. It was only a handful of AZD1222 recipients who were seropositive at baseline.

Comments on this clone: Its cognate antigen is unknown.

Libraries were prepared by immunoSEQ multiplex PCR; TCRdb keeps only in-frame clonotypes and omits some of them. This sample has fewer than 35,000 clones, with just over 90% found just once. From germline, CDR1 is MNHEY and CDR2 SVGEGT. V lost 8 bases, J lost 4 bases, and 5 bases stayed unmatched. This CDR3 has 14 amino acids. The chain is built from TRBV6-2 or TRBV6-3 and TRBJ2-6; 7 bases fit TRBD2. The sample in question was peripheral blood, obtained on day 0 of AZD1222 vaccination. This receptor was obtained from an adult in good health. CDR3 sequence reads: CASGLGGGANVLTF. The DNA for the CDR3 is TGTGCCAGCGGCCTGGGAGGGGGGGCCAACGTCCTGACTTTC.